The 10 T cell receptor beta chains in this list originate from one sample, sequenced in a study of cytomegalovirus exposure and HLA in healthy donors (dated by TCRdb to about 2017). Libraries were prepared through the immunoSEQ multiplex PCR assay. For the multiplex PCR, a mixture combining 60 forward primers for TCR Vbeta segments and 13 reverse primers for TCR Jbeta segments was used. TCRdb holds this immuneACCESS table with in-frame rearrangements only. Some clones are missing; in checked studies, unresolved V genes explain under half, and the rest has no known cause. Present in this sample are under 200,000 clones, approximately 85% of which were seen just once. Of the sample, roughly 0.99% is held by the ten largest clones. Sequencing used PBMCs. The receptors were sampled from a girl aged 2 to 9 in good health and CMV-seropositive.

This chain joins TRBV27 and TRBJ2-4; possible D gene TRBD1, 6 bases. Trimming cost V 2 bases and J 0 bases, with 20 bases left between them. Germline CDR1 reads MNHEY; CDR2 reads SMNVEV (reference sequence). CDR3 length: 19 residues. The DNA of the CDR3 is TGTGCCAGCAGTTTAAGGGCCCCATATCAGGGGCTAGCCAAAAACATTCAGTACTTC. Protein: CASSLRAPYQGLAKNIQYF.

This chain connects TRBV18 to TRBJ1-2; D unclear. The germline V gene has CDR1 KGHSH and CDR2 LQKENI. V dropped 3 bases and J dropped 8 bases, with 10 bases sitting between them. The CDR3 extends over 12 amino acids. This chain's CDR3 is CASSPAGNGYTF. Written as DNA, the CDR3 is TGTGCCAGCTCACCTGCGGGGAACGGCTACACCTTC.

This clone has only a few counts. CDR3 bases: TGTGCCACCAGCAGTCTGGGGGAGGGTCAAGAGACCCAGTACTTC. Its protein product is CATSSLGEGQETQYF. V gene TRBV15 combines with J gene TRBJ2-5; 7 bases match TRBD2. The CDR3 runs to 15 residues. CDR1 and CDR2 from the germline V gene are LNHNV and YYDKDF (reference sequence). V shed 3 bases, J shed 2 bases, and the junction held 6 bases outside the gene matches.

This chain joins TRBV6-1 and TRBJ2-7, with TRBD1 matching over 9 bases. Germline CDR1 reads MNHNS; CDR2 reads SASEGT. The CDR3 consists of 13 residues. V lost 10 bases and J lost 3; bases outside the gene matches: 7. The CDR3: CAIVGTGIYEQYF. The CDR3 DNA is TGTGCCATCGTCGGGACAGGGATCTACGAGCAGTACTTC.

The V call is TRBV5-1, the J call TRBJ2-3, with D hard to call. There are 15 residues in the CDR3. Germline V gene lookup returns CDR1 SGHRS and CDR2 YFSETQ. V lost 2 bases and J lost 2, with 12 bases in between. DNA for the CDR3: TGCGCCAGCAGCTTATTGGGCCTAAACACAGATACGCAGTATTTT. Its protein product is CASSLLGLNTDTQYF.

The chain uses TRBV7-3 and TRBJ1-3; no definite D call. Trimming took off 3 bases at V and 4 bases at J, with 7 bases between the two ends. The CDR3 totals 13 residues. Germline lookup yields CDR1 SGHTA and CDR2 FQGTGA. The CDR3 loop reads CASSFSLGNTIYF. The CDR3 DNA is TGTGCCAGCAGCTTTTCGCTAGGAAACACCATATATTTT.

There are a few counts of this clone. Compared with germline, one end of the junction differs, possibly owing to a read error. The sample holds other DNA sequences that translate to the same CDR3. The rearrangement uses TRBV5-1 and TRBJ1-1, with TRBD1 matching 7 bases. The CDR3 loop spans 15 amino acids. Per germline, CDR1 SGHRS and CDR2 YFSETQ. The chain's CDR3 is CASSWTGGLNTEAFF. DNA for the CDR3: TGTGCCAGCTCGTGGACAGGAGGATTGAACACTGAAGCTTTCTTT.

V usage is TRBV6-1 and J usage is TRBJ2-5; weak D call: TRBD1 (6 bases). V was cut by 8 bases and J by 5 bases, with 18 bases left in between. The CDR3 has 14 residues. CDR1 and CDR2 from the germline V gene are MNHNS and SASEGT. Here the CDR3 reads CASLEGTGWETQYF. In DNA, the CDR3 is TGTGCCAGCCTTGAGGGTACAGGGTGGGAGACCCAGTACTTC.

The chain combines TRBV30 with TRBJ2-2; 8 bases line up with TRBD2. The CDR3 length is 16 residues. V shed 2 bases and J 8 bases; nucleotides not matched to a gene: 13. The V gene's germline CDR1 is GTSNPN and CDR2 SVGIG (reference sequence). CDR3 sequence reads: CAWSRPGLGPGGELFF. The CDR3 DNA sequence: TGTGCCTGGAGTCGTCCGGGACTAGGCCCGGGGGGGGAGCTGTTTTTT.

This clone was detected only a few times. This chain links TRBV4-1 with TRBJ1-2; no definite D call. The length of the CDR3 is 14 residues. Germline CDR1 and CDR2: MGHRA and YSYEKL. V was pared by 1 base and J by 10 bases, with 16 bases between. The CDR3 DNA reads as TGCGCCAGCAGCCAAGTGACACAGTTCAATGTCTACACCTTC. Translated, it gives CASSQVTQFNVYTF.